This TCR beta chain was documented in a study of technical replicates of blood from several donors. Here immunoSEQ multiplex PCR was the method, and the copy in TCRdb shows in-frame clones only, minus some. This table has around 69,000 clones, 88% appearing once. Germline loops: CDR1 SNHLY, CDR2 FYNNEI. This CDR3 is built from 14 residues. V dropped 3 bases and J dropped 3 bases, with 11 bases sitting between them. The sequenced sample consisted of PBMCs. This sequence joins TRBV2 and TRBJ1-2; TRBD1 is a possible D gene (6 bases). The receptor was isolated from a human donor in good health. Some clones in this sample may be carry-over from other donors' samples. The CDR3 nucleotides are TGTGCCAGCAGTGAGTGGACAGCCGACTATGGCTACACCTTC. This translates into CASSEWTADYGYTF. Complete variable domain (other parts from reference TRBV2 and TRBJ1-2): EPEVTQTPSHQVTQMGQEVILRCVPISNHLYFYWYRQILGQKVEFLVSFYNNEISEKSEIFDDQFSVERPDGSNFTLKIRSTKLEDSAMYFCASSEWTADYGYTFGSGTRLTVV.